These T cell receptor beta chains were read from a single sample in a study of blood T cell repertoires in COVID-19. Sequencing was performed with immunoSEQ multiplex PCR; in TCRdb, only in-frame clones are kept and a portion is missing. The sample holds some 390,000 clones, about 90% seen once. Sample: PBMCs or T cells enriched from blood (not recorded which). The source of these receptors is a woman aged 30 to 39 who had recovered from COVID-19. Both conserved end residues are part of each CDR3. Fields, in order: V gene, CDR3 length, CDR3 protein.

v_gene: TRBV14
len: 13
CDR3aa: CASSPGQTYGYTF

v_gene: TRBV28
len: 16
CDR3aa: CASSFQTGGITDTQYF

v_gene: TRBV18
len: 17
CDR3aa: CASSPQYRTSNTGELFF

v_gene: TRBV5-1
len: 15
CDR3aa: CASTKGAGVSYEQYF

v_gene: TRBV28
len: 15
CDR3aa: CASSFSGRSSYEQYF

v_gene: TRBV30
len: 14
CDR3aa: CAWSPLQGASGYTF

v_gene: TRBV23-1
len: 17
CDR3aa: CASSHPTMPGQHTEAFF

v_gene: TRBV3-1/TRBV3-2
len: 15
CDR3aa: CASSQEQTEQETQYF

v_gene: TRBV5-5
len: 15
CDR3aa: CASSFLGGPNYGYTF

v_gene: TRBV11-2
len: 12
CDR3aa: CASSLGDRGQYF

v_gene: TRBV19
len: 11
CDR3aa: CASSFTDTQYF

v_gene: TRBV2
len: 16
CDR3aa: CASSLRTDYSNQPQHF

v_gene: TRBV27
len: 13
CDR3aa: CASSLSGLQTQYF

v_gene: TRBV10-3
len: 12
CDR3aa: CAISENREKAFF

v_gene: TRBV2
len: 15
CDR3aa: CASSHDDLAEETQYF

v_gene: TRBV7-2
len: 15
CDR3aa: CASSLADRALDPQHF

v_gene: TRBV5-8
len: 15
CDR3aa: CASSLVQGLNTEAFF

v_gene: TRBV10-3
len: 15
CDR3aa: CAISVRDSSNTEAFF

v_gene: TRBV28
len: 17
CDR3aa: CASKRSIDRGKNQPQHF

v_gene: TRBV6-5
len: 14
CDR3aa: CASSALRQGGEAFF

v_gene: TRBV25-1
len: 14
CDR3aa: CASRGQFNTGELFF

v_gene: TRBV2
len: 10
CDR3aa: CASGGAGYTF

v_gene: TRBV14
len: 14
CDR3aa: CASSQTSGPGELFF

v_gene: TRBV28
len: 16
CDR3aa: CASSNGALTGGPAQHF